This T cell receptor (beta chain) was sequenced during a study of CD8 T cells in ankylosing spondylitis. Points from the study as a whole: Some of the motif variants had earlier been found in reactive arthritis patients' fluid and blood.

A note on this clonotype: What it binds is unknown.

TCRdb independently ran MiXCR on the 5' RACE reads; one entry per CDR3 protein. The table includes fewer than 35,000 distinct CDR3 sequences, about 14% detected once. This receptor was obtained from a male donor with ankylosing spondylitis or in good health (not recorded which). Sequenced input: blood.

DNA of the CDR3: TGCAGTGCTAGAGATCCCGGGAAATCCCCCGCCGGGGAGCTGTTTTTT. Its protein is CSARDPGKSPAGELFF. This chain connects TRBV20-1 to TRBJ2-2; TRBD2 might be the D (5 bases). Germline CDR1 DFQATT, CDR2 SNEGSKA (reference sequence). The ends were cut back, 0 bases at V and 6 bases at J, with 17 bases in the middle. This CDR3 has 16 amino acids.